These 6 T cell receptor beta chains were sequenced from one sample in a study of blood T cell repertoires in COVID-19. The data were produced by immunoSEQ multiplex PCR, yet TCRdb's version contains in-frame clones alone and is incomplete. The sample yields fewer than 200,000 clones, 83% seen once. Sequenced sample: PBMCs or T cells enriched from blood (not recorded which). These receptors were obtained from a woman between 50 and 59 years old in a cohort exposed to, infected with or recovered from COVID-19 (not recorded which).

This sequence joins TRBV5-4 and TRBJ1-5; 7 bases are a match to TRBD1. V gave up 4 bases and J gave up 7 bases; unmatched junction bases: 5. CDR1 and CDR2 from the germline V gene are SGHNT and YYREEE (reference sequence). The CDR3 runs 13 residues. The CDR3, as DNA: TGTGCCAGCAGCAAAGACAGGGACCAGCCCCAGCATTTT. It codes for CASSKDRDQPQHF.

This rearrangement joins TRBV28 to TRBJ1-6, with 7 bases lining up with TRBD1. The V gene end was trimmed by 4 bases and the J gene end by 6 bases; junction bases not matched to a gene: 12. CDR1 and CDR2 from the germline V gene are MDHEN and SYDVKM. The CDR3 has 17 amino acids. The CDR3 nucleotides read TGTGCCAGCAGTTCCTCTGTCGTTAGGGACAGTAATTCACCCCTCCACTTT. This sequence encodes CASSSSVVRDSNSPLHF.

This chain uses TRBV10-3 with TRBJ2-1, with 8 nucleotides matching TRBD1. V was clipped by 2 bases and J by 4 bases; unmatched bases: 1. Germline CDR1 and CDR2: ENHRY and SYGVKD. CDR3 length: 14 amino acids. The CDR3 sequence: CAISERDRYNEQFF. The CDR3, as DNA: TGTGCCATCAGTGAGAGGGACAGGTACAATGAGCAGTTCTTC.

CDR3 in DNA: TGTGCCAGCAGCTTAGACGGCGGCAGACCGAACACCGGGGAGCTGTTTTTT. Translating it yields CASSLDGGRPNTGELFF. This sequence joins TRBV7-9 and TRBJ2-2, with unresolved D. Germline V gene sequence: CDR1 SEHNR, CDR2 FQNEAQ (reference sequence). The germline V and J ends were trimmed by 1 base and 0 bases, with 12 bases remaining between them. The CDR3 runs to 17 residues.

The count of this clone is one. The J gene is TRBJ2-7, the V gene TRBV9; maybe TRBD1 (6 bases). CDR1 and CDR2 (germline): SGDLS, YYNGEE. The length of the CDR3 is 17 residues. Trimming shortened V by 1 base and J by 2 bases, and 19 bases separated the two germline ends. The CDR3 protein is CASSVKLGQTLAYEQYF. CDR3 DNA: TGTGCCAGCAGCGTAAAACTAGGACAGACTCTGGCCTACGAGCAGTACTTC.

The genes are TRBV11-2 and TRBJ2-7; tentatively, D is TRBD2 (6 bases). Germline-derived CDR1 and CDR2 are SGHAT and FQNNGV. This CDR3 is built from 15 residues. Trimming pared 0 bases from V and 2 bases from J, leaving 11 bases between. The DNA of the CDR3 is TGTGCCAGCAGCTTAGAGCGCGGGGTGGCCTACGAGCAGTACTTC. Translated, it gives CASSLERGVAYEQYF.